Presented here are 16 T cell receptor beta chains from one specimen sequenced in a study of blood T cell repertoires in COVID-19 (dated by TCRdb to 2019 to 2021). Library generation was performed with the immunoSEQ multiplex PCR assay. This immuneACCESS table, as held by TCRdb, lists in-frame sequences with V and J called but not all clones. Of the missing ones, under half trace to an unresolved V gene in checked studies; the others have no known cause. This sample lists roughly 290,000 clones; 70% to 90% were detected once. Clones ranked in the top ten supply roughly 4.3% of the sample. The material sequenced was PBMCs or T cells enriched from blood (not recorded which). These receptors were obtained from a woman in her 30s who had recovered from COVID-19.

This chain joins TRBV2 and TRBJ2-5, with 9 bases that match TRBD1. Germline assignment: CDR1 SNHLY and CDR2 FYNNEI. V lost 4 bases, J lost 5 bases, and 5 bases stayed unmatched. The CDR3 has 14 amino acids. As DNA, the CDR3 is TGTGCCAGCAGTGTTCCCGGGACAGGGGAGACCCAGTACTTC. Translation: CASSVPGTGETQYF.

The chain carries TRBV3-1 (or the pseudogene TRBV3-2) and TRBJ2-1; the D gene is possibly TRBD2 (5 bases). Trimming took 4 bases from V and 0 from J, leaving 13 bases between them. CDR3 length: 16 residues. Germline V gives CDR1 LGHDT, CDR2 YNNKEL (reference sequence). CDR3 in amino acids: CASSRNLADSYNEQFF. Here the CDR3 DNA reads TGTGCCAGCAGCCGGAATCTAGCAGACTCCTACAATGAGCAGTTCTTC.

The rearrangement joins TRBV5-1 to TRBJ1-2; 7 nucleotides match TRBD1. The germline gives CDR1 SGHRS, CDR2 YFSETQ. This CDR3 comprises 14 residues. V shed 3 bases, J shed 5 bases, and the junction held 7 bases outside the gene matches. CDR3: CASSSRQGEYGYTF. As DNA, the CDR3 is TGCGCCAGCAGCTCACGACAGGGAGAGTATGGCTACACCTTC.

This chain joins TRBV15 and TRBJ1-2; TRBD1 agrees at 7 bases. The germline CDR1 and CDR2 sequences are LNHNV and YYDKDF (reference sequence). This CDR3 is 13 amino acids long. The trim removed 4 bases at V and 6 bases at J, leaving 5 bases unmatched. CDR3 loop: CATSTAGGNGYTF. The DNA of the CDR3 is TGTGCCACCAGCACGGCAGGGGGAAATGGCTACACCTTC.

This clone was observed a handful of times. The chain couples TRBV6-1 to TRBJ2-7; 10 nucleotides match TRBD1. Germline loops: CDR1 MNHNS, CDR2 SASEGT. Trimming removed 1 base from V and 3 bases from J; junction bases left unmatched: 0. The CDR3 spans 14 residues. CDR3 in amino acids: CASSEGTGGYEQYF. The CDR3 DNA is TGTGCCAGCAGTGAAGGGACAGGGGGCTACGAGCAGTACTTC.

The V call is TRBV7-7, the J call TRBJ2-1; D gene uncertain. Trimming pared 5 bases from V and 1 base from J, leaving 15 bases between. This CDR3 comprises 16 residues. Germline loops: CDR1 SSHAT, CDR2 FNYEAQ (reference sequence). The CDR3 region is CASSPRRSSSYNEQFF. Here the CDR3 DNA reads TGTGCCAGCAGCCCCCGCCGGAGCTCATCCTACAATGAGCAGTTCTTC.

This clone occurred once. DNA of the CDR3: TGTGCCAGCAGTACCCCGGGACAAGGGTCCTACGAGCAGTACTTC. It yields the protein CASSTPGQGSYEQYF. This sequence joins TRBV25-1 and TRBJ2-7; possibly TRBD1 for D (6 bases). V lost 5 bases, J lost 1 base, and 15 bases lay in between. The V gene's germline CDR1 is MGHDK and CDR2 SYGVNS. The CDR3 spans 15 residues.

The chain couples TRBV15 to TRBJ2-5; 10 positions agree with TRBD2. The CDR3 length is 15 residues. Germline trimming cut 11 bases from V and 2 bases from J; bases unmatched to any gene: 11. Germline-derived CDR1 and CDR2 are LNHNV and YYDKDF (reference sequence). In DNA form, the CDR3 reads TGTGCCCTCGAAGGCGGGACTAGCGCTCAAGAGACCCAGTACTTC. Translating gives CALEGGTSAQETQYF.

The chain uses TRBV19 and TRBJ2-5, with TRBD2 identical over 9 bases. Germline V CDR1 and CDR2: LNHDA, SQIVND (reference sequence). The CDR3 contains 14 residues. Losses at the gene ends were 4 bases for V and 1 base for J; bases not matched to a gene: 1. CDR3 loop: CASSTSGAQETQYF. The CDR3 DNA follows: TGTGCCAGTAGTACTAGCGGGGCCCAAGAGACCCAGTACTTC.

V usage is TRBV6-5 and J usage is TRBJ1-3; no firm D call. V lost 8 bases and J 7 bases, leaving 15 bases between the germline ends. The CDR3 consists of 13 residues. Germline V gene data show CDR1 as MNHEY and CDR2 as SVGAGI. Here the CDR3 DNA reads TGTGCCAGCGGAATACTCTCTAGCAACACCATATATTTT. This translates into CASGILSSNTIYF.

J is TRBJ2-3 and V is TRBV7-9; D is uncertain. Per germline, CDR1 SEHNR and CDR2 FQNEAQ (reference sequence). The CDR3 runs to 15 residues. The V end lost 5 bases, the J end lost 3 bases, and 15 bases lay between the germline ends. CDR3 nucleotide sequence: TGTGCCAGCAGCCTTGACACAACAGCAACAGATACGCAGTATTTT. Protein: CASSLDTTATDTQYF.

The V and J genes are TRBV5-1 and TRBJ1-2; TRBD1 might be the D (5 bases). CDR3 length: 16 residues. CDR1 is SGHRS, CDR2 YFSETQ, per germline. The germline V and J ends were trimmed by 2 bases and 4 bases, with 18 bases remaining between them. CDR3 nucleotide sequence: TGCGCCAGCAGCTTACAACACGCGACAGAGTTCTATGGCTACACCTTC. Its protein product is CASSLQHATEFYGYTF. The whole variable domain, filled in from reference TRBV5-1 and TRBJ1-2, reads KAGVTQTPRYLIKTRGQQVTLSCSPISGHRSVSWYQQTPGQGLQFLFEYFSETQRNKGNFPGRFSGRQFSNSRSEMNVSTLELGDSALYLCASSLQHATEFYGYTFGSGTRLTVV.

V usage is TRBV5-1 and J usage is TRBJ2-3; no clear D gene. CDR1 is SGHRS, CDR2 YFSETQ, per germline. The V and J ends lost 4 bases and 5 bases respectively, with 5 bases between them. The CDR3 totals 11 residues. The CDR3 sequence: CASSLEDTQYF. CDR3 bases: TGCGCCAGCAGCCTAGAAGATACGCAGTATTTT.

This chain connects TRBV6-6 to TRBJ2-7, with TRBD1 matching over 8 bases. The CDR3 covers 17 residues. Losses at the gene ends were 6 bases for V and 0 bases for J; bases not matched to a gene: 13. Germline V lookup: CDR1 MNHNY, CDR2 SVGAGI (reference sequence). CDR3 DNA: TGTGCCAGCAGCCGAACCAGACAGGGGACCAGCTCCTACGAGCAGTACTTC. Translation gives CASSRTRQGTSSYEQYF.

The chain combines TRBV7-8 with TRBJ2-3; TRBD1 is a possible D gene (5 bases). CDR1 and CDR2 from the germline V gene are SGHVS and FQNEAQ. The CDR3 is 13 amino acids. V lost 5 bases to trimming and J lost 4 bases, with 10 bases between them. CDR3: CASSLMGPDTQYF. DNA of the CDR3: TGTGCCAGCAGCCTGATGGGGCCAGATACGCAGTATTTT.

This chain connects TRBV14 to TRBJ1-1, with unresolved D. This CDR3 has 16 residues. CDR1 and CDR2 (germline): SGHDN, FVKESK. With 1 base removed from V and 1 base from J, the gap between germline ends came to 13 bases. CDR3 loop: CASSQVASRRNTEAFF. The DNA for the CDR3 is TGTGCCAGCAGCCAAGTTGCGTCAAGGAGGAACACTGAAGCTTTCTTT.